This TCR beta chain was retrieved from a study of T cell repertoires in cytomegalovirus infection (dated by TCRdb to between 2017 and 2020). A note on the overall study: The peptide stimulations were aimed at well-studied HLA-B-restricted epitopes as well as recently identified HLA-C-restricted CMV epitopes, whose presentation resists viral immunomodulation. Because public TCR beta signatures pointed to carriage of CMV infection together with the matching HLA type, the HLA type of each donor mattered for the analysis.

This clonotype was seen at least ten times. Its target antigen remains unknown. No per-base quality is available; no much larger clone lies one base away. Taken from cysteine to phenylalanine, the CDR3 has 15 residues. The kept DNA is CDR3 alone, 45 bases in frame from the first base. V is cut by 3 bases and J by 0 bases, and the space between the germline ends is 12 bases. CDR1 and CDR2 are read off the germline V gene (reference sequence) as SEHNR and FQNEAQ. The run used an Illumina HiSeq 1500. The public reads were run again by TCRdb, first through fastp at Q25 and then through MiXCR, and only productive beta chains were kept. A single entry per CDR3 protein holds the most common genes and DNA from its merged rows. The sample has some 920,000 distinct CDR3 sequences on record, 31% of them singletons. About an eighth of the sample rests with the top ten. Broader findings and caveats from the paper: Cumulative frequency of public TCR beta family members discriminated carriers of CMV infection plus the relevant HLA type in this cohort and an independent 352-donor cohort. The ex vivo response was dominated by HLA-C-restricted CMV-specific TCR beta clonotypes, and the single most frequent clonotype in two of eight donors was supplied by these HLA-C-restricted clonotypes.

The label giving this sample's treatment or condition can be read as: in vitro stimulation with specific CMV peptide epitopes to enrich CMV-specific T cells. Here the sequenced sample was cultured CD8+ T cells from PBMCs, taken from culture after CMV antigen stimulation. The chain is encoded by TRBV7-9 joined to TRBJ2-7; too little of a D gene remains to name it. The TCR originated in a human donor in good health (CMV status not recorded). Some clones in this sample may be carry-over from other donors' samples. For the CDR3, the sequence is CASSFPETDSYEQYF. The DNA sequence is TGTGCCAGCAGCTTTCCTGAGACGGACTCCTACGAGCAGTACTTC. Where the CDR3 stops, the reference TRBV7-9 and TRBJ2-7 genes take over; the full variable domain is DTGVSQNPRHKITKRGQNVTFRCDPISEHNRLYWYRQTLGQGPEFLTYFQNEAQLEKSRLLSDRFSAERPKGSFSTLEIQRTEQGDSAMYLCASSFPETDSYEQYFGPGTRLTVT.